The 32 T cell receptor beta chains presented below share a single source sample, sequenced in a study of blood T cells in healthy people across ages. Alongside a J-beta primer mix, a sample-barcoded 5' primer served in a second PCR lasting about 7 to 11 cycles. MiXCR was run by TCRdb on the 5' RACE reads, yielding one entry per CDR3 protein. This sample carries 1.5 million to 2 million distinct CDR3 sequences, roughly 52% of them seen once, and the ten largest clones take over 2%. The specimen sequenced was blood. These receptors were taken from a woman aged 40 to 50 in good health.

This clonotype was counted between two and nine times. This sequence joins TRBV7-2 and TRBJ2-1; TRBD1 matches at 9 bases. J gave up 5 bases and V 1 base, and 3 bases lay outside the gene matches. CDR1 is SGHTA and CDR2 is FQGNSA in the germline V gene. There are 15 residues in the CDR3. This CDR3 is CASSLEGQGDNEQFF. CDR3 nucleotides: TGTGCCAGCAGCTTAGAGGGACAGGGAGACAATGAGCAGTTCTTC.

This clonotype was seen more than once but under ten times. The genes are TRBV12-3 or TRBV12-4 and TRBJ2-1; perhaps TRBD2 as D (6 bases). This CDR3 region has 13 residues. V shed 4 bases and J shed 5 bases, with 9 bases lying between them. The CDR3 sequence: CASSSTSDNEQFF. CDR3 bases: TGTGCCAGCAGTTCGACTAGTGACAATGAGCAGTTCTTC.

Only a few counts were recorded for this clonotype. The chain combines TRBV7-2 with TRBJ2-5; 8 bases fit TRBD2. The CDR3 is 15 residues long. CDR1 and CDR2 from the germline V gene are SGHTA and FQGNSA. V was clipped by 5 bases and J by 5 bases; unmatched bases: 10. DNA for the CDR3: TGTGCCAGCAGCCCTCAACACCGCGGGGGGGAGACCCAGTACTTC. Amino acids: CASSPQHRGGETQYF.

The V and J genes are TRBV20-1 and TRBJ1-6; perhaps TRBD1 as D (5 bases). Deletions cut 3 bases from V and 7 bases from J, with 16 bases between. Per the germline V gene, CDR1 is DFQATT and CDR2 is SNEGSKA (reference sequence). The CDR3 length is 15 residues. The CDR3 region is CSASSSGTSNSPLHF. Written as DNA, the CDR3 is TGCAGTGCTAGTTCTTCCGGGACCTCGAATTCACCCCTCCACTTT.

The table lists this clonotype with a few counts. The genes are TRBV2 and TRBJ2-1; D unclear. The ends were cut back, 3 bases at V and 0 bases at J, with 6 bases in the middle. The CDR3 sequence is 14 residues long. In germline, CDR1 is SNHLY, CDR2 FYNNEI. CDR3: CASSDSSSYNEQFF. As DNA, the CDR3 is TGTGCCAGCAGTGATTCGAGCTCCTACAATGAGCAGTTCTTC.

This clonotype has only a few counts. V and J are TRBV5-5 and TRBJ2-7, with D possibly matching TRBD2 (6 bases). The germline gives CDR1 SGHKS, CDR2 YYEKEE (reference sequence). This CDR3 region has 14 residues. Deletions cut 0 bases from V and 5 bases from J, with 12 bases between. The CDR3 DNA reads TGTGCCAGCAGCTTGGGATGGTCGGGGGACGAGCAGTACTTC. Its translation: CASSLGWSGDEQYF.

There are a few counts of this clonotype. This rearrangement joins TRBV11-2 to TRBJ2-5; 8 bases are shared with TRBD1. Germline CDR1 is SGHAT and CDR2 is FQNNGV. The V and J ends lost 6 bases and 0 bases, in that order; junction bases with no gene match: 21. The CDR3 totals 20 residues. CDR3 protein: CASRSPPPRQGPAYQETQYF. In DNA, the CDR3 is TGTGCCAGCAGGAGTCCGCCTCCCCGACAGGGGCCTGCGTACCAAGAGACCCAGTACTTC.

The chain has TRBV4-3 and TRBJ1-2, with a tentative D call TRBD1 (6 bases). CDR3 length: 17 residues. Germline V gene sequence: CDR1 LGHNA, CDR2 YSLEER. The germline V and J ends were trimmed by 0 bases and 4 bases, with 18 bases remaining between them. The CDR3 reads CASSQDRGTGRSYGYTF. The DNA of the CDR3 is TGCGCCAGCAGCCAAGATAGGGGAACAGGGAGGTCCTATGGCTACACCTTC.

The chain employs TRBV5-1 and TRBJ2-5; 8 bases match TRBD1. Germline CDR1 is SGHRS and CDR2 is YFSETQ. This CDR3 comprises 15 residues. Trimming removed 3 bases from V and 2 bases from J; junction bases left unmatched: 6. CDR3 in amino acids: CASSWGQETQETQYF. The CDR3 DNA reads TGCGCCAGCAGCTGGGGACAGGAAACACAAGAGACCCAGTACTTC.

The chain has TRBV4-3 and TRBJ1-2; TRBD1 is a possible D gene (5 bases). Germline CDR1 reads LGHNA; CDR2 reads YSLEER. The CDR3 is 15 residues long. Trimming removed 0 bases from V and 4 bases from J, with 12 bases in between. In DNA, the CDR3 is TGCGCCAGCAGCCAAGATGTCTTGACAGCCTATGGCTACACCTTC. It translates to CASSQDVLTAYGYTF.

The sample holds a few counts of this clonotype. The chain carries TRBV7-2 and TRBJ2-5; D perhaps matches TRBD2 (5 bases). Germline CDR1 SGHTA, CDR2 FQGNSA. V dropped 1 base and J dropped 0 bases, with 6 bases sitting between them. The CDR3 is 14 amino acids. CDR3 amino acids: CASSLVLDQETQYF. The CDR3, as DNA: TGTGCCAGCAGCTTAGTACTAGACCAAGAGACCCAGTACTTC.

This clonotype appeared a few times. A read error may explain this, as a much larger clone is one base away. CDR3: CAISQGNYGYTF. The DNA of the CDR3 is TGTGCCATCAGTCAGGGGAACTATGGCTACACCTTC. The rearrangement links TRBV10-3 to TRBJ1-2; perhaps TRBD1 as D (6 bases). CDR3 length equals 12 residues. V was pared by 5 bases and J by 2 bases, with 6 bases between. Germline V gene sequence: CDR1 ENHRY, CDR2 SYGVKD.

The chain recombines TRBV20-1 with TRBJ2-7; TRBD2 matches at 10 bases. CDR1 is DFQATT and CDR2 is SNEGSKA in the germline V gene (reference sequence). The V gene end was trimmed by 5 bases and the J gene end by 7 bases; junction bases not matched to a gene: 14. This CDR3 contains 15 residues. The CDR3 region has the DNA TGCAGTGCTGACTCACTAGCGGGGAGTCGGAATGAGCAGTACTTC. It specifies CSADSLAGSRNEQYF.

The chain uses TRBV25-1 and TRBJ2-1; D is unclear. Trimming pared 3 bases from V and 4 bases from J, leaving 13 bases between. Looked up from germline, CDR1 is MGHDK and CDR2 is SYGVNS. The CDR3 sequence is 15 residues long. Here the CDR3 DNA reads TGTGCCAGCAGTGAGAGCAGCGCCGTTTACAATGAGCAGTTCTTC. This sequence encodes CASSESSAVYNEQFF.

This clonotype was picked up a small number of times. V usage is TRBV4-2 and J usage is TRBJ2-4, with D maybe TRBD1 (5 bases). The CDR3 has 20 residues. From germline, CDR1 is LGHNA and CDR2 YNFKEQ. Deletions cut 0 bases from V and 0 bases from J, with 21 bases between. CDR3 protein: CASSQDLLGQKRLAKNIQYF. In DNA, the CDR3 is TGTGCCAGCAGCCAAGATTTGTTGGGGCAAAAACGTTTAGCCAAAAACATTCAGTACTTC.

The chain carries TRBV5-1 and TRBJ2-5, with 9 positions matching TRBD2. Germline CDR1 reads SGHRS; CDR2 reads YFSETQ. CDR3 size: 15 residues. Trimming took 4 bases from V and 2 from J; bases not matched to a gene: 6. The CDR3 DNA is TGCGCCAGCAGCGGGGTAGCGGGGGAACAAGAGACCCAGTACTTC. Amino acid sequence: CASSGVAGEQETQYF.

This clonotype was seen a handful of times. The chain couples TRBV20-1 to TRBJ2-7, with unresolved D. Per the germline V gene, CDR1 is DFQATT and CDR2 is SNEGSKA (reference sequence). Trimming removed 2 bases at V and 0 bases at J, with 11 bases between. This CDR3 spans 14 amino acids. The CDR3 spells CSARKPEPSYEQYF. In DNA form, the CDR3 reads TGCAGTGCTAGAAAGCCGGAACCCTCCTACGAGCAGTACTTC.

CDR3 amino acids: CASSYSGEGRQETQYF. The CDR3 DNA sequence: TGTGCCAGCAGTTACTCCGGTGAGGGGCGGCAAGAGACCCAGTACTTC. The chain employs TRBV6-6 and TRBJ2-5; D is tentatively TRBD1 or TRBD2 (5 bases each). Germline values: CDR1 MNHNY, CDR2 SVGAGI (reference sequence). The V gene lost 0 bases and the J gene lost 2 bases, with 13 bases spanning the gap. There are 16 residues in the CDR3.

This chain uses TRBV11-2 with TRBJ2-7; 13 nucleotides line up with TRBD2. The CDR3 extends over 15 amino acids. Germline lookup yields CDR1 SGHAT and CDR2 FQNNGV. The trim removed 5 bases at V and 3 bases at J, leaving 4 bases unmatched. In DNA form, the CDR3 reads TGTGCCAGCAGCCGAACTAGCGGGAGGGACTACGAGCAGTACTTC. Translating gives CASSRTSGRDYEQYF.

The chain combines TRBV7-2 with TRBJ1-2, with D unresolved. Between the trimmed V and J ends, which lost 6 bases and 3 bases, there was a span of 11 bases. The CDR3 loop spans 13 amino acids. Germline assignment: CDR1 SGHTA and CDR2 FQGNSA. Here the CDR3 DNA reads TGTGCCAGCAGTGAAGGGATTTACTATGGCTACACCTTC. Protein: CASSEGIYYGYTF.

The chain carries TRBV6-5 and TRBJ1-4; the D gene is possibly TRBD1 (6 bases). Germline CDR1 is MNHEY and CDR2 is SVGAGI. V dropped 2 bases and J dropped 11 bases, with 18 bases sitting between them. This CDR3 is built from 15 residues. CDR3 DNA: TGTGCCAGCAGTTACGGGGGGCCGGACATTCCGAAACTGTTTTTT. Translation gives CASSYGGPDIPKLFF.

The chain links TRBV20-1 to TRBJ1-5; possible D gene TRBD1, 5 bases. The germline V gene has CDR1 DFQATT and CDR2 SNEGSKA (reference sequence). This CDR3 has 15 residues. V was cut by 3 bases and J by 4 bases, with 16 bases left in between. Written as DNA, the CDR3 is TGCAGTGCTAGGAGCCCTCAGGGCTGGAATCAGCCCCAGCATTTT. Translation: CSARSPQGWNQPQHF.

This rearrangement joins TRBV7-2 to TRBJ1-1; 8 positions match TRBD1. This CDR3 region has 14 residues. Trimming at V came to 5 bases and at J to 3 bases, leaving 5 bases not matched to a gene. Germline CDR1 is SGHTA and CDR2 is FQGNSA. This CDR3 reads CASSTTGGDTEAFF. CDR3 DNA sequence: TGTGCCAGCAGCACCACAGGGGGAGACACTGAAGCTTTCTTT.

The chain couples TRBV20-1 to TRBJ1-5; 7 bases line up with TRBD1. Germline loops: CDR1 DFQATT, CDR2 SNEGSKA (reference sequence). CDR3 size: 13 residues. V lost 4 bases and J lost 4; bases outside the gene matches: 4. CDR3 amino acids: CSATGTVNQPQHF. The CDR3, as DNA: TGCAGTGCTACGGGGACAGTTAATCAGCCCCAGCATTTT.

V and J are TRBV20-1 and TRBJ1-6; D ambiguous. The CDR3 contains 11 residues. V was trimmed by 6 bases and J by 7 bases, leaving 7 bases between them. Germline V gene data show CDR1 as DFQATT and CDR2 as SNEGSKA (reference sequence). This chain's CDR3 is CSANRNSPLHF. In DNA form, the CDR3 reads TGCAGTGCCAACAGAAATTCACCCCTCCACTTT.

This chain joins TRBV7-2 and TRBJ2-3; 10 bases fit TRBD2. The CDR3 spans 18 residues. The J segment lost 4 bases and the V segment lost 6 bases, leaving 16 bases of the junction unmatched. In germline, CDR1 is SGHTA, CDR2 FQGNSA. The CDR3 nucleotides are TGTGCCAGCAGTTCACGGGGGGGAGCGGGGGGGCTATCAGATACGCAGTATTTT. Translated: CASSSRGGAGGLSDTQYF.

This clonotype has just a few counts. The V call is TRBV4-2, the J call TRBJ2-5, with D possibly TRBD1 on 8 matching bases. Germline assignment: CDR1 LGHNA and CDR2 YNFKEQ. The CDR3 is made up of 19 amino acids. V was shortened by 3 bases and J by 2 bases, with 25 bases between the two germline ends. CDR3 amino acids: CASSHPLKIGQGLQETQYF. In DNA form, the CDR3 reads TGTGCCAGCAGCCATCCCCTGAAAATCGGACAGGGACTACAAGAGACCCAGTACTTC.

This clonotype was observed a few times. The chain recombines TRBV15 with TRBJ2-5, with TRBD2 identical over 10 bases. The J call is in doubt because the DNA end fits TRBJ2-7 better. The CDR3 consists of 15 residues. Per germline, CDR1 LNHNV and CDR2 YYDKDF (reference sequence). The CDR3 is CATSRDLAGDSEQYF. The CDR3 nucleotides read TGTGCCACCAGCAGAGATCTAGCGGGAGATTCCGAGCAGTACTTC.

The CDR3 loop reads CASSLDFGPYGYTF. In DNA, the CDR3 is TGTGCCAGCAGCTTAGATTTCGGGCCCTATGGCTACACCTTC. This chain connects TRBV7-2 to TRBJ1-2; no clear D. Trimming removed 1 base at V and 4 bases at J, with 10 bases between. The CDR3 contains 14 residues. The V gene's germline CDR1 is SGHTA and CDR2 FQGNSA.

This clonotype was seen a few times. The V call is TRBV5-1, the J call TRBJ2-3, with a possible D match to TRBD1 (5 bases). This CDR3 is built from 15 residues. Germline values: CDR1 SGHRS, CDR2 YFSETQ. Trimming cost V 4 bases and J 0 bases, with 12 bases left between them. CDR3 coding DNA: TGCGCCAGCAGCACCGTGGGGCACAGCACAGATACGCAGTATTTT. As protein: CASSTVGHSTDTQYF.

This clonotype was observed a handful of times. The chain combines TRBV4-1 with TRBJ2-5; D possibly corresponds to TRBD1 (5 bases). Germline V lookup: CDR1 MGHRA, CDR2 YSYEKL. Trimming shortened V by 0 bases and J by 4 bases, and 12 bases separated the two germline ends. This CDR3 has 15 amino acids. CDR3 in DNA: TGCGCCAGCAGCCAAGATCTAGGGGTAGCAGAGACCCAGTACTTC. Its protein is CASSQDLGVAETQYF.

This sequence joins TRBV7-2 and TRBJ1-5, with 7 positions matching TRBD1. CDR3 length equals 14 residues. V gave up 4 bases and J gave up 5 bases; unmatched junction bases: 5. Germline V lookup: CDR1 SGHTA, CDR2 FQGNSA. The chain's CDR3 is CASSSTGVHQPQHF. The DNA of the CDR3 is TGTGCCAGCAGCTCAACAGGGGTTCATCAGCCCCAGCATTTT. Full variable domain (rest looked up from reference TRBV7-2 and TRBJ1-5): GAGVSQSPSNKVTEKGKDVELRCDPISGHTALYWYRQSLGQGLEFLIYFQGNSAPDKSGLPSDRFSAERTGGSVSTLTIQRTQQEDSAVYLCASSSTGVHQPQHFGDGTRLSIL.